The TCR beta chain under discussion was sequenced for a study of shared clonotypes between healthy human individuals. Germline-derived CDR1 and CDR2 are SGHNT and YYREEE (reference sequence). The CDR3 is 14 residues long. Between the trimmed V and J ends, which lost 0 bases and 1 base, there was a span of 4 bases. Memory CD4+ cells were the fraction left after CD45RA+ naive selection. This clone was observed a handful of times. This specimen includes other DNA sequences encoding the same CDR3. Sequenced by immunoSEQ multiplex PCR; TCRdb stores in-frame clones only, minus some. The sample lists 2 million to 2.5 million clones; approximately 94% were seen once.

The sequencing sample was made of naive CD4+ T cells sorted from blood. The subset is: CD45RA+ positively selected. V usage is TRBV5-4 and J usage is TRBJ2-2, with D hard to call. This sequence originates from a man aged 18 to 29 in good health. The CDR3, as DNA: TGTGCCAGCAGCTTGGACAGGAACACCGGGGAGCTGTTTTTT. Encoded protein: CASSLDRNTGELFF.